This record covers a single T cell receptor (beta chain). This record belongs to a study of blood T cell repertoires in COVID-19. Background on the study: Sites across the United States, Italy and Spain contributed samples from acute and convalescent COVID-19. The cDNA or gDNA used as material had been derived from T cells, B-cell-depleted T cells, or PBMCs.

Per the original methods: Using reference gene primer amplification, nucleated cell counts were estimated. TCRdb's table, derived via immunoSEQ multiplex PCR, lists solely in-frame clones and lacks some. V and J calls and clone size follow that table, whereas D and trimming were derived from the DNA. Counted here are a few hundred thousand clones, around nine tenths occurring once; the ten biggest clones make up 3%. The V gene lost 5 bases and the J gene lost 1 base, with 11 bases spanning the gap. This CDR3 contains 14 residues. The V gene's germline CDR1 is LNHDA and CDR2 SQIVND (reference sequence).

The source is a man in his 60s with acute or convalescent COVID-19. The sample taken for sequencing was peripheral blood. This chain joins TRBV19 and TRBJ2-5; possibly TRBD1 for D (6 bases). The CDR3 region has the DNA TGTGCCAGTAGTGCATACAGGGCCCAAGAGACCCAGTACTTC. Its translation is CASSAYRAQETQYF.